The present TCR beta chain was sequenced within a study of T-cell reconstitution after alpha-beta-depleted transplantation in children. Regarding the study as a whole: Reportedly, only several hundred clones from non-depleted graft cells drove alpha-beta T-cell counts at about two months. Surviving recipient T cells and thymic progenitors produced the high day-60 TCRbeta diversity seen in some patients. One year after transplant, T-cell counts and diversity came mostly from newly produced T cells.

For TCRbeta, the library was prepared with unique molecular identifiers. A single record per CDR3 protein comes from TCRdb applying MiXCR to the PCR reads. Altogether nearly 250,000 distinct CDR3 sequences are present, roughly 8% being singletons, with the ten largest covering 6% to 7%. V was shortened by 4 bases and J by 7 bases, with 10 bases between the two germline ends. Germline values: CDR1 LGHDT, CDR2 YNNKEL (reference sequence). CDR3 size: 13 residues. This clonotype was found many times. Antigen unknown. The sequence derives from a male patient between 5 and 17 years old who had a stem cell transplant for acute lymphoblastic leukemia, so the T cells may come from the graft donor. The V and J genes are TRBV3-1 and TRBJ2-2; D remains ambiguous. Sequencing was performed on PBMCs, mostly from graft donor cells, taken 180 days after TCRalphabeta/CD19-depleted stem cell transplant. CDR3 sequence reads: CASSLEPVGELFF. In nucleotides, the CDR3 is TGTGCCAGCAGCCTGGAACCTGTCGGGGAGCTGTTTTTT.